A single sample is the source of the 14 T cell receptor beta chains below, sequenced in a study of cytomegalovirus exposure and HLA in healthy donors (dated by TCRdb to between 2016 and 2019). The receptor library was made with the immunoSEQ multiplex PCR assay. The multiplex PCR relied on a mix of 60 forward primers for TCR Vbeta segments and 13 reverse primers for TCR Jbeta segments. Here the immuneACCESS table is served through TCRdb, limited to in-frame sequences with V and J called. Missing clones are a known gap in these copies; in checked studies unresolved V genes cover under half, and the rest lacks a known reason. In this sample the table shows about 160,000 clones, roughly four fifths of which occur a single time. The top ten clonotypes cover just under 3% of the sample. Specimen: PBMCs. The receptors were gathered from a woman between 45 and 60 years old in good health and CMV-seropositive.

The CDR3 reads CASSPRGVAGTSTQYF. The CDR3 DNA follows: TGCGCCAGCAGCCCACGGGGGGTAGCGGGGACAAGTACCCAGTACTTC. V is TRBV4-1 and J is TRBJ2-5; 8 bases agree with TRBD2. J was trimmed by 8 bases and V by 4 bases; bases with no gene match: 15. This CDR3 has 16 amino acids. Germline V lookup: CDR1 MGHRA, CDR2 YSYEKL.

The V and J genes are TRBV9 and TRBJ1-6; perhaps TRBD1 as D (6 bases). Looked up from germline, CDR1 is SGDLS and CDR2 is YYNGEE. V was clipped by 2 bases and J by 7 bases, with 13 bases between them. The CDR3 covers 15 residues. The CDR3 nucleotides read TGTGCCAGCAGCGTCCAACAGGGTGGGAATTCACCCCTCCACTTT. It specifies CASSVQQGGNSPLHF.

As concerns this clone: A read error may produce the germline difference seen at one junction end. The chain uses TRBV20-1 and TRBJ1-2; D is unresolved. The CDR3 is 10 residues long. Germline CDR1 and CDR2: DFQATT and SNEGSKA (reference sequence). This chain's CDR3 is CSAPGGLTSF. The CDR3 region has the DNA TGCAGTGCCCCCGGTGGGCTGACTAGCTTC.

The V gene is TRBV4-1, the J gene TRBJ1-2; tentatively, D is TRBD1 (6 bases). Looked up from germline, CDR1 is MGHRA and CDR2 is YSYEKL. The CDR3 has 16 amino acids. The V end lost 3 bases, the J end lost 4 bases, and 18 bases lay between the germline ends. CDR3 sequence (DNA): TGCGCCAGCAGCCAGGGCCTAGAGGGGGACGGCTATGGCTACACCTTC. Translation: CASSQGLEGDGYGYTF.

The chain couples TRBV2 to TRBJ2-7; 7 bases are a match to TRBD1. Germline V CDR1 and CDR2: SNHLY, FYNNEI. CDR3 length equals 14 residues. The trim removed 6 bases at V and 1 base at J, leaving 6 bases unmatched. CDR3 nucleotide sequence: TGTGCCAGCAGAGCAGGGGGTGGTTCCTACGAGCAGTACTTC. Translated, it gives CASRAGGGSYEQYF.

The rearrangement joins TRBV29-1 to TRBJ1-2, with 10 bases aligning to TRBD1. Germline assignment: CDR1 SQVTM and CDR2 ANQGSEA. The CDR3 has 14 residues. Trimming at V came to 3 bases and at J to 10 bases, leaving 11 bases not matched to a gene. The CDR3 nucleotides are TGCAGCGTTGATGGAGACAGGGGGCGCAGCGCCTACACCTTC. Protein sequence: CSVDGDRGRSAYTF.

The V and J genes are TRBV6-1 and TRBJ2-1; 11 nucleotides align to TRBD1. Germline assignment: CDR1 MNHNS and CDR2 SASEGT. The junction had 8 bases not matched to a gene; V was cut back by 7 bases and J by 9 bases. The CDR3 runs 14 residues. The CDR3 is CASNMGQGGPEQFF. For the CDR3, the DNA is TGTGCCAGCAATATGGGACAGGGGGGACCTGAGCAGTTCTTC.

The chain has TRBV5-6 and TRBJ2-7; TRBD2 matches at 14 bases. Per germline, CDR1 SGHDT and CDR2 YYEEEE. CDR3 length equals 16 residues. V shed 4 bases and J 6 bases; nucleotides not matched to a gene: 9. The CDR3: CASSSWGTSGGGEQYF. The CDR3 bases are TGTGCCAGCAGCAGTTGGGGGACTAGCGGGGGAGGCGAGCAGTACTTC.

The rearrangement links TRBV4-1 to TRBJ2-2; 9 bases align to TRBD2. J was trimmed by 4 bases and V by 5 bases; bases with no gene match: 8. The length of the CDR3 is 16 residues. CDR1 and CDR2 from the germline V gene are MGHRA and YSYEKL. The CDR3 region has the DNA TGCGCCAGCAGCTCGGCCAGCGGGGGGTTCACCGGGGAGCTGTTTTTT. Its protein product is CASSSASGGFTGELFF.

CDR3 nucleotide sequence: TGTGCCAGTAGTATATATAACGGGGAGCTGTTTTTT. It is translated as CASSIYNGELFF. The J gene is TRBJ2-2, the V gene TRBV19; D unclear. CDR3 size: 12 residues. Germline loops: CDR1 LNHDA, CDR2 SQIVND (reference sequence). V lost 2 bases and J 7 bases, leaving 5 bases between the germline ends.

The chain has TRBV5-1 and TRBJ1-3; TRBD1 is a possible D gene (6 bases). The V end lost 0 bases, the J end lost 3 bases, and 13 bases lay between the germline ends. Per germline, CDR1 SGHRS and CDR2 YFSETQ. The CDR3 runs to 16 residues. The CDR3 DNA sequence: TGCGCCAGCAGCTTGGCCGCGGGGGCTGGTGGAAACACCATATATTTT. Translation: CASSLAAGAGGNTIYF.

The chain links TRBV7-9 to TRBJ2-3; 8 bases line up with TRBD2. The CDR3 loop spans 15 amino acids. The germline gives CDR1 SEHNR, CDR2 FQNEAQ (reference sequence). V gave up 2 bases and J gave up 2 bases; unmatched junction bases: 3. CDR3 in DNA: TGTGCCAGCAGCTTAACTAGCGGCCTCACAGATACGCAGTATTTT. Residues: CASSLTSGLTDTQYF.

This clone showed up just once. V gene TRBV18 combines with J gene TRBJ1-1, with a weak D call TRBD1 (6 bases). CDR3 length equals 15 residues. Per the germline V gene, CDR1 is KGHSH and CDR2 is LQKENI. The V and J ends lost 2 bases and 3 bases respectively, with 13 bases between them. The CDR3 here is CASSPTKDSDTEAFF. For the CDR3, the DNA is TGTGCCAGCTCACCAACCAAGGACAGCGACACTGAAGCTTTCTTT.

The chain uses TRBV11-2 and TRBJ2-7; 9 bases fit TRBD2. V lost 5 bases and J lost 6; bases outside the gene matches: 8. Germline values: CDR1 SGHAT, CDR2 FQNNGV. The CDR3 loop spans 14 amino acids. CDR3 DNA sequence: TGTGCCAGCAGCCCCTGGACTAGCGAACCCGAGCAGTACTTC. It translates to CASSPWTSEPEQYF.